This T cell receptor (beta chain) comes out of a study of response to subunit inactivated influenza vaccine. As to this clonotype: As yet, its antigen is unknown.

Trimming stripped 3 bases from V and 6 bases from J, with 10 bases between. The CDR3 sequence is 13 residues long. TCRdb passed the RT-PCR reads through MiXCR, listing each CDR3 protein once. The profile shows around 850,000 distinct CDR3 sequences, approximately 17% of them singletons. Findings and limits, study-wide: New T cells are recruited in small numbers by each seasonal influenza vaccination, according to the authors' suggestion.

The rearrangement links TRBV12-3 or TRBV12-4 to TRBJ2-3; D ambiguous. The source of this sequence is a man aged 50 or older who received an inactivated influenza vaccine. Here the sequenced sample was PBMCs from blood, taken roughly 5 days after vaccination. CDR3 in amino acids: CASSFSPADTQYF. The CDR3 bases are TGTGCCAGCAGTTTTAGCCCCGCGGATACGCAGTATTTT.